Presented here are 25 T cell receptor beta chains from one specimen sequenced in a study of blood T cell repertoires in COVID-19. Sequenced by immunoSEQ multiplex PCR; TCRdb stores in-frame clones only, minus some. The sample has fewer than 500,000 clones; about nine tenths are singletons. Source material: PBMCs or T cells enriched from blood (not recorded which). All receptors derive from a woman between 18 and 29 years old who had recovered from COVID-19.

The chain couples TRBV30 to TRBJ2-2; 10 bases map to TRBD2. Germline V gene sequence: CDR1 GTSNPN, CDR2 SVGIG (reference sequence). The CDR3 spans 17 residues. Trimming cost V 1 base and J 1 base; bases outside gene matches: 6. The DNA for the CDR3 is TGTGCCTGGAGTGGGCTAGCGGGGGCTAAGAACACCGGGGAGCTGTTTTTT. It is translated as CAWSGLAGAKNTGELFF.

Comments on this clone: One end of the junction does not line up with germline, which may come from a read error. The rearrangement uses TRBV27 and TRBJ1-4, with D unresolved. The germline V gene has CDR1 MNHEY and CDR2 SMNVEV (reference sequence). CDR3 size: 15 residues. DNA for the CDR3: TGTGCCAGCAGCCCGAACCGGGAAACTTATGAAAAACTGTTTTTT. Translation gives CASSPNRETYEKLFF.

The chain combines TRBV12-3 or TRBV12-4 with TRBJ1-6; D perhaps matches TRBD1 (6 bases). The CDR3 is 13 amino acids. Trimming cost V 5 bases and J 10 bases, with 12 bases left between them. The CDR3 DNA sequence: TGTGCCAGCAGTCTCGGGACAATGTCACCCCTCCACTTT. The encoded protein is CASSLGTMSPLHF.

V gene TRBV29-1 combines with J gene TRBJ1-2, with no clear D. The CDR3 loop spans 15 amino acids. V lost 2 bases to trimming and J lost 8 bases, with 21 bases between them. The germline V gene encodes CDR1 SQVTM and CDR2 ANQGSEA. CDR3 loop: CSVEKRLQGSYGYTF. The CDR3 DNA is TGCAGCGTTGAAAAGCGTCTCCAAGGGAGTTACGGCTACACCTTC.

This clone was picked up a small number of times. The J gene is TRBJ1-2, the V gene TRBV3-1 (or the pseudogene TRBV3-2); tentative D call: TRBD1 (5 bases). Looked up from germline, CDR1 is LGHDT and CDR2 is YNNKEL (reference sequence). The CDR3 totals 18 residues. Trimming took 8 bases from V and 0 from J, leaving 25 bases between them. CDR3 loop: CASRFQGGAEISNYGYTF. In DNA, the CDR3 is TGTGCCAGCCGATTTCAAGGAGGGGCCGAAATCTCTAACTATGGCTACACCTTC.

J is TRBJ2-3 and V is TRBV19, with 9 positions matching TRBD1. The CDR3 has 16 residues. The ends lost 6 bases at V and 3 bases at J; junction bases unmatched: 10. The germline V gene has CDR1 LNHDA and CDR2 SQIVND (reference sequence). The CDR3 DNA reads TGTGCCAGTAGCGTACCGGGACAGGGAGTTACAGATACGCAGTATTTT. It codes for CASSVPGQGVTDTQYF.

Here the CDR3 DNA reads TGTGCCAGCAGCAGAGCGGTGGATGGGACCCAGTACTTC. Amino acid sequence: CASSRAVDGTQYF. This chain joins TRBV11-2 and TRBJ2-5; tentative D call: TRBD2 (5 bases). Germline V gene sequence: CDR1 SGHAT, CDR2 FQNNGV. CDR3 length: 13 residues. Trimming pared 5 bases from V and 7 bases from J, leaving 14 bases between.

Many counts were recorded for this clone. The chain uses TRBV19 and TRBJ2-3; 12 bases are shared with TRBD1. The CDR3 sequence is 18 residues long. CDR1 LNHDA and CDR2 SQIVND come from the germline V gene (reference sequence). After removal of 0 bases from V and 5 bases from J, the junction contained 9 bases not matched to a gene. The CDR3 region is CASSIEVVGDRGRDTQYF. DNA for the CDR3: TGTGCCAGTAGTATAGAAGTCGTAGGGGACAGGGGGCGAGATACGCAGTATTTT.

The chain recombines TRBV18 with TRBJ1-1; the D gene is possibly TRBD1 (5 bases). CDR1 and CDR2 (germline): KGHSH, LQKENI. Trimming pared 3 bases from V and 2 bases from J, leaving 16 bases between. This CDR3 is built from 16 residues. In DNA form, the CDR3 reads TGTGCCAGCTCACCCCGAGAGACAGATACAAACACTGAAGCTTTCTTT. Amino acid sequence: CASSPRETDTNTEAFF.

The table lists this clone with a few counts. The chain couples TRBV19 to TRBJ1-2; unclear D gene. This CDR3 is built from 13 residues. In germline, CDR1 is LNHDA, CDR2 SQIVND (reference sequence). Trimming removed 5 bases at V and 5 bases at J, with 12 bases between. CDR3: CASSGRGSYGYTF. The DNA for the CDR3 is TGTGCCAGTAGTGGTCGGGGATCTTATGGCTACACCTTC.

Comments on this clone: Other DNA sequences in this specimen translate into the identical CDR3. The chain carries TRBV12-3 or TRBV12-4 and TRBJ2-3; D is perhaps TRBD1 (5 bases). This CDR3 region has 12 residues. V lost 5 bases and J lost 3, with 6 bases in between. The CDR3 loop reads CASSQGTDTQYF. In DNA, the CDR3 is TGTGCCAGCAGTCAGGGTACAGATACGCAGTATTTT.

This sequence joins TRBV4-2 and TRBJ2-3, with a tentative D call TRBD1 (6 bases). Germline V gives CDR1 LGHNA, CDR2 YNFKEQ. The CDR3 runs to 15 residues. V was clipped by 4 bases and J by 6 bases, with 17 bases between them. The CDR3 loop is CASSPQTGIGDTQYF. CDR3 bases: TGTGCCAGCAGCCCGCAAACAGGGATAGGTGATACGCAGTATTTT.

The CDR3 DNA is TGCGCCAGCAGCTCCGACAATTACAAAGAGACCCAGTACTTC. This sequence encodes CASSSDNYKETQYF. This sequence joins TRBV5-1 and TRBJ2-5, with no clear D. Germline V gives CDR1 SGHRS, CDR2 YFSETQ. Trimming cost V 3 bases and J 3 bases, with 12 bases left between them. CDR3 length: 14 amino acids. The full variable domain, its missing parts supplied by reference TRBV5-1 and TRBJ2-5, is KAGVTQTPRYLIKTRGQQVTLSCSPISGHRSVSWYQQTPGQGLQFLFEYFSETQRNKGNFPGRFSGRQFSNSRSEMNVSTLELGDSALYLCASSSDNYKETQYFGPGTRLLVL.

The chain employs TRBV15 and TRBJ1-2; TRBD1 might be the D (6 bases). The length of the CDR3 is 14 residues. Germline V gene lookup returns CDR1 LNHNV and CDR2 YYDKDF (reference sequence). V shed 0 bases and J shed 8 bases, with 13 bases lying between them. For the CDR3, the DNA is TGTGCCACCAGCAGAGATCTTTCGGACAGCGGCTACACCTTC. This encodes CATSRDLSDSGYTF.

On this clone: The same CDR3 also results from other DNA sequences found in this sample. The genes are TRBV29-1 and TRBJ1-3, with D possibly TRBD1 on 5 matching bases. V was trimmed by 6 bases and J by 0 bases, leaving 9 bases between them. The CDR3 length is 13 residues. Looked up from germline, CDR1 is SQVTM and CDR2 is ANQGSEA. The CDR3 DNA sequence: TGCAGCGTGGCGGGGCCCTCTGGAAACACCATATATTTT. Its protein product is CSVAGPSGNTIYF.

As DNA, the CDR3 is TGCGCCAGCAGCTTAACGGGGGGCGAGGATACGCAGTATTTT. Its protein product is CASSLTGGEDTQYF. The chain recombines TRBV5-1 with TRBJ2-3; a possible D gene is TRBD2 (7 bases). The germline V and J ends were trimmed by 2 bases and 6 bases, with 13 bases remaining between them. The CDR3 is 14 residues long. Germline V CDR1 and CDR2: SGHRS, YFSETQ.

V gene TRBV5-1 combines with J gene TRBJ2-3; 7 nucleotides align to TRBD1. This CDR3 has 15 residues. J lost 0 bases, V lost 4 bases, and 5 bases had no gene match. CDR1 and CDR2 from the germline V gene are SGHRS and YFSETQ. The CDR3 is CASSRSTGSTDTQYF. DNA for the CDR3: TGCGCCAGCAGCCGCTCGACAGGGAGCACAGATACGCAGTATTTT. The full variable domain, rest sourced from reference TRBV5-1 and TRBJ2-3, is KAGVTQTPRYLIKTRGQQVTLSCSPISGHRSVSWYQQTPGQGLQFLFEYFSETQRNKGNFPGRFSGRQFSNSRSEMNVSTLELGDSALYLCASSRSTGSTDTQYFGPGTRLTVL.

The gene calls are TRBV15 and TRBJ2-1, with 10 bases that match TRBD2. The germline gives CDR1 LNHNV, CDR2 YYDKDF (reference sequence). This CDR3 comprises 16 residues. V lost 8 bases and J lost 6; bases outside the gene matches: 13. CDR3 amino acids: CATYERGGRVGNEQFF. The DNA of the CDR3 is TGTGCCACCTACGAGCGGGGGGGCCGAGTGGGCAATGAGCAGTTCTTC.

CDR3 region: CASTFSGGEKLFF. CDR3 bases: TGTGCCAGCACGTTCTCTGGAGGAGAAAAACTGTTTTTT. The chain couples TRBV2 to TRBJ1-4; D gene ambiguous. Germline values: CDR1 SNHLY, CDR2 FYNNEI. V was shortened by 7 bases and J by 8 bases, with 14 bases between the two germline ends. This CDR3 has 13 amino acids.

This clone was seen once. This rearrangement joins TRBV18 to TRBJ1-4; D remains unclear. Trimming shortened V by 2 bases and J by 3 bases, and 7 bases separated the two germline ends. The germline CDR1 and CDR2 sequences are KGHSH and LQKENI. The CDR3 is made up of 14 amino acids. The CDR3 protein is CASSPVQSNEKLFF. CDR3 nucleotide sequence: TGTGCCAGCTCACCAGTACAATCTAATGAAAAACTGTTTTTT.

This chain uses TRBV19 with TRBJ1-6; D possibly corresponds to TRBD1 (6 bases). The CDR3 contains 15 residues. Per the germline V gene, CDR1 is LNHDA and CDR2 is SQIVND (reference sequence). Trimming shortened V by 8 bases and J by 0 bases, and 11 bases separated the two germline ends. The CDR3 protein is CASHDRSSYNSPLHF. The CDR3 nucleotides read TGTGCCAGTCATGACAGGAGCTCCTATAATTCACCCCTCCACTTT.

This chain links TRBV12-3 or TRBV12-4 with TRBJ2-1, with a weak D call TRBD2 (6 bases). The CDR3 has 13 residues. Trimming removed 5 bases from V and 9 bases from J, with 14 bases in between. CDR3 coding DNA: TGTGCCAGCAGTCCCCGAGTGGGGGGTGAGCAGTTCTTC. Translation gives CASSPRVGGEQFF.

The J gene is TRBJ2-3, the V gene TRBV9; D gene uncertain. Germline CDR1 reads SGDLS; CDR2 reads YYNGEE. V shed 4 bases and J shed 2 bases, with 8 bases lying between them. This CDR3 region has 13 residues. In DNA form, the CDR3 reads TGTGCCAGCAGCCCACGGGTCACAGATACGCAGTATTTT. As protein: CASSPRVTDTQYF.

The chain uses TRBV7-3 and TRBJ2-5, with 7 bases identical to TRBD2. This CDR3 has 14 amino acids. J lost 3 bases, V lost 5 bases, and 6 bases had no gene match. Germline lookup yields CDR1 SGHTA and CDR2 FQGTGA. The CDR3 nucleotides read TGTGCCAGCAGCCGCTCTGGGGGGGAAGAGACCCAGTACTTC. Encoded protein: CASSRSGGEETQYF.

This chain links TRBV19 with TRBJ1-4; D gene ambiguous. Germline loops: CDR1 LNHDA, CDR2 SQIVND (reference sequence). Between the trimmed V and J ends, which lost 3 bases and 8 bases, there was a span of 10 bases. The CDR3 loop spans 13 amino acids. CDR3 residues: CASSIDTEEKLFF. DNA of the CDR3: TGTGCCAGTAGTATCGATACAGAGGAAAAACTGTTTTTT.